The present T cell receptor (beta chain) was sequenced within a study of radiotherapy plus CTLA-4 blockade in lung cancer. Overall study context: Disease control was seen in 31% of patients, objective responses in about 19%.

CTLA-4 blockade with ipilimumab, together with focal radiation, was given to patients with chemo-refractory metastatic non-small-cell lung cancer. TCRdb's copy holds only in-frame clones and misses some; the assay was immunoSEQ multiplex PCR. This sample has about 120,000 clones; 65% to 85% occur once, and the top ten carry roughly 5%. Regarding the study as a whole: TCR clones originating in tumors grew in number in blood after radiotherapy plus ipilimumab. How blood T cell clones changed early, along with interferon-beta, reportedly forecast response best.

On this clone itself: Its target is unknown.

Germline CDR1 reads LNHDA; CDR2 reads SQIVND (reference sequence). Trimming stripped 8 bases from V and 0 bases from J, with 8 bases between. The CDR3 contains 13 residues. This TCR came from a human donor with non-small cell lung cancer who had a partial response to radiotherapy plus ipilimumab. This specimen was peripheral blood, taken from a patient treated with radiotherapy plus ipilimumab. The chain employs TRBV19 and TRBJ1-5; D unclear. The CDR3 here is CASASDSNQPQHF. The CDR3 DNA follows: TGTGCCAGTGCAAGCGATAGCAATCAGCCCCAGCATTTT.